This entry concerns a single T cell receptor beta chain. Its target is unknown. The CDR3 consists of 15 residues. The V and J ends lost 4 bases and 2 bases, in that order; junction bases with no gene match: 3. Germline CDR1 SEHNR, CDR2 FQNEAQ (reference sequence). The data stem from a study of beta chain features in type 1 diabetes. Whole-study results and caveats: For Type 1 diabetes patients, all four CD4+ subsets carried TCRB CDR3s that were moderately but significantly shorter.

Expressed TCRB transcripts were sequenced because the isolated RNA had all been reverse transcribed beforehand. TCRdb keeps only in-frame clones here, not all; method: immunoSEQ multiplex PCR. The profile shows nearly 700,000 clones, around 15% of them singletons. Sorting gave populations that all exceeded 95% purity. The receptor comes from a man between 18 and 29 years old with type 1 diabetes. The V call is TRBV7-9, the J call TRBJ2-5; 11 bases fit TRBD2. The sample was naive CD4+ T cells from blood. This CDR3 is CASSSLAGGQETQYF. DNA of the CDR3: TGTGCCAGCAGCTCCCTAGCGGGGGGACAAGAGACCCAGTACTTC.